The rows below give T cell receptor beta chains drawn from one sample of a study of blood T cells in healthy people across ages. TCRdb re-called the 5' RACE reads through MiXCR, storing one row per CDR3 protein. Among some 1.6 million distinct CDR3 sequences listed, around 35% were seen once. What was sequenced was blood. These receptors all come from a woman aged 25 to 45 in good health. CDR3s include the opening cysteine and the closing phenylalanine or tryptophan. D genes are given only for firm matches. Not every row has a clone size; where given, it reads once, few, many or a size class.

j_call: TRBJ2-1; v_call: TRBV29-1; clone_size: many; cdr3_length: 14; d_call: -; cdr3_nt: TGCAGCGTTTGGGGGCGGGGAACCTACAATGAGCAGTTCTTC; cdr3_aa: CSVWGRGTYNEQFF
j_call: TRBJ2-7; v_call: TRBV20-1; clone_size: few; cdr3_length: 12; d_call: -; cdr3_nt: TGCAGTGCCGGGGGCCTAGTGGTCGAGCAGTACTTC; cdr3_aa: CSAGGLVVEQYF
j_call: TRBJ1-2; v_call: TRBV2; clone_size: -; cdr3_length: 14; d_call: TRBD1; cdr3_nt: TGTGCCAGCAGAATGGACAGGGTAGAGTATGGCTACACCTTC; cdr3_aa: CASRMDRVEYGYTF
j_call: TRBJ1-5; v_call: TRBV7-2; clone_size: -; cdr3_length: 14; d_call: -; cdr3_nt: TGTGCCAGCAGCTTACGGACGGATAATCGGCCCCAGCATTTT; cdr3_aa: CASSLRTDNRPQHF
j_call: TRBJ1-4; v_call: TRBV5-1; clone_size: -; cdr3_length: 15; d_call: TRBD1; cdr3_nt: TGCGCCAGCAGGGGCTGGGACAGAGATTATGGAAAACTGTTTTTT; cdr3_aa: CASRGWDRDYGKLFF
j_call: TRBJ2-1; v_call: TRBV20-1; clone_size: few; cdr3_length: 15; d_call: TRBD2; cdr3_nt: TGCAGTGCCTCGCGAGGGACTAGCGTTGGCGATGAGCAGTTCTTC; cdr3_aa: CSASRGTSVGDEQFF
j_call: TRBJ1-4; v_call: TRBV7-9; clone_size: -; cdr3_length: 16; d_call: -; cdr3_nt: TGTGCCAGCAGCTTAGGGGCAGGGGCTGATAATGAAAAACTGTTTTTT; cdr3_aa: CASSLGAGADNEKLFF
j_call: TRBJ2-5; v_call: TRBV5-1; clone_size: -; cdr3_length: 15; d_call: -; cdr3_nt: TGCGCCAGCAGCGTCAACGGGCCCCCCCAAGAGACCCAGTACTTC; cdr3_aa: CASSVNGPPQETQYF
j_call: TRBJ1-1; v_call: TRBV12-3/TRBV12-4; clone_size: -; cdr3_length: 14; d_call: -; cdr3_nt: TGTGCCAGCAGTTTGGGTTTCTTGAACACTGAAGCTTTCTTT; cdr3_aa: CASSLGFLNTEAFF
j_call: TRBJ2-5; v_call: TRBV27; clone_size: -; cdr3_length: 14; d_call: -; cdr3_nt: TGTGCCAGCAGTTTCGTAGCGGACCAAGAGACCCAGTACTTC; cdr3_aa: CASSFVADQETQYF
j_call: TRBJ2-1; v_call: TRBV9; clone_size: -; cdr3_length: 12; d_call: -; cdr3_nt: TGTGCCAGCAGCGAACAAGACAATGAGCAGTTCTTC; cdr3_aa: CASSEQDNEQFF
j_call: TRBJ2-7; v_call: TRBV5-1; clone_size: -; cdr3_length: 15; d_call: TRBD2; cdr3_nt: TGCGCCAGCAGGGCCTCCGGGACTAGCACCTACGAGCAGTACTTC; cdr3_aa: CASRASGTSTYEQYF
j_call: TRBJ2-1; v_call: TRBV29-1; clone_size: few; cdr3_length: 14; d_call: -; cdr3_nt: TGCAGCGTTGAAGATCGGGGGACCCCCAATGAGCAGTTCTTC; cdr3_aa: CSVEDRGTPNEQFF
j_call: TRBJ2-3; v_call: TRBV20-1; clone_size: many; cdr3_length: 13; d_call: -; cdr3_nt: TGCAGTGCCCCGTCCGTGGGAACAGATACGCAGTATTTT; cdr3_aa: CSAPSVGTDTQYF
j_call: TRBJ2-1; v_call: TRBV7-6; clone_size: -; cdr3_length: 14; d_call: -; cdr3_nt: TGTGCCAGCAGCTTAACCCTAGACTACAATGAGCAGTTCTTC; cdr3_aa: CASSLTLDYNEQFF
j_call: TRBJ2-7; v_call: TRBV4-1; clone_size: few; cdr3_length: 16; d_call: TRBD2; cdr3_nt: TGCGCCAGCAGCCCGGGAGGCGGGGGGACTTTCTACGAGCAGTACTTC; cdr3_aa: CASSPGGGGTFYEQYF
j_call: TRBJ2-1; v_call: TRBV11-3; clone_size: few; cdr3_length: 16; d_call: -; cdr3_nt: TGTGCCAGCAGCTTAGGCCCCTCGGAAGGGCACAATGAGCAGTTCTTC; cdr3_aa: CASSLGPSEGHNEQFF
j_call: TRBJ1-4; v_call: TRBV5-1; clone_size: few; cdr3_length: 17; d_call: -; cdr3_nt: TGCGCCAGCAGCCCCCGGAGGGTGGGGTCAACTAATGAAAAACTGTTTTTT; cdr3_aa: CASSPRRVGSTNEKLFF
j_call: TRBJ2-1; v_call: TRBV20-1; clone_size: -; cdr3_length: 18; d_call: TRBD2; cdr3_nt: TGCAGTGCTCCGGGACTAGCGGGGTACGAAACGAAGTACAATGAGCAGTTCTTC; cdr3_aa: CSAPGLAGYETKYNEQFF
j_call: TRBJ1-6; v_call: TRBV20-1; clone_size: few; cdr3_length: 15; d_call: -; cdr3_nt: TGCAGTGCTAGAGGAACCGGGACTTCTAATTCACCCCTCCACTTT; cdr3_aa: CSARGTGTSNSPLHF
j_call: TRBJ1-4; v_call: TRBV28; clone_size: -; cdr3_length: 14; d_call: -; cdr3_nt: TGTGCCAGCAGCCAATTATCAACTAATGAAAAACTGTTTTTT; cdr3_aa: CASSQLSTNEKLFF
j_call: TRBJ1-5; v_call: TRBV12-3/TRBV12-4; clone_size: -; cdr3_length: 14; d_call: -; cdr3_nt: TGTGCCAGCTGCCGGTCCTATAGCAATCAGCCCCAGCATTTT; cdr3_aa: CASCRSYSNQPQHF
j_call: TRBJ1-4; v_call: TRBV20-1; clone_size: -; cdr3_length: 14; d_call: TRBD1; cdr3_nt: TGCAGTGCTGCTATGGACAGGGTACGCGAAAAACTGTTTTTT; cdr3_aa: CSAAMDRVREKLFF
j_call: TRBJ2-7; v_call: TRBV28; clone_size: -; cdr3_length: 14; d_call: TRBD1; cdr3_nt: TGTGCCAGCAGTTTAAGAGGACAGGGCTACGAGCAGTACTTC; cdr3_aa: CASSLRGQGYEQYF
j_call: TRBJ2-7; v_call: TRBV7-8; clone_size: few; cdr3_length: 16; d_call: TRBD2; cdr3_nt: TGTGCCAGCAGCTCACCTAGCGGGGGGAACTCCTACGAGCAGTACTTC; cdr3_aa: CASSSPSGGNSYEQYF
j_call: TRBJ2-1; v_call: TRBV7-9; clone_size: few; cdr3_length: 17; d_call: TRBD1; cdr3_nt: TGTGCCAGCAGCGGATGGACAGGGAGAGTCTCCTACAATGAGCAGTTCTTC; cdr3_aa: CASSGWTGRVSYNEQFF
j_call: TRBJ2-6; v_call: TRBV11-2; clone_size: -; cdr3_length: 17; d_call: -; cdr3_nt: TGTGCCAGCAGCTTATTGCCACAGAGGGCTGGGGCCAACGTCCTGACTTTC; cdr3_aa: CASSLLPQRAGANVLTF
j_call: TRBJ2-7; v_call: TRBV12-3/TRBV12-4; clone_size: -; cdr3_length: 15; d_call: -; cdr3_nt: TGTGCCAGCAGTTCGGGCGGAGTTGACTCCTACGAGCAGTACTTC; cdr3_aa: CASSSGGVDSYEQYF
j_call: TRBJ2-1; v_call: TRBV20-1; clone_size: -; cdr3_length: 15; d_call: -; cdr3_nt: TGCAGTGCTAGAGAGGGTCTGGCGGGCGACAATAAGCAGTTCTTC; cdr3_aa: CSAREGLAGDNKQFF
j_call: TRBJ1-2; v_call: TRBV30; clone_size: few; cdr3_length: 11; d_call: TRBD1; cdr3_nt: TGTGCCTGGACAGGGGGCTATGGCTACACCTTC; cdr3_aa: CAWTGGYGYTF
j_call: TRBJ2-3; v_call: TRBV20-1; clone_size: -; cdr3_length: 13; d_call: -; cdr3_nt: TGCAGTACTAGCCCCAGAGCTGGAGATACGCGGTATTTT; cdr3_aa: CSTSPRAGDTRYF
j_call: TRBJ1-6; v_call: TRBV15; clone_size: -; cdr3_length: 15; d_call: TRBD1; cdr3_nt: TGTGCCACCAGCAGTAGACAGGGACGGAATTCACCCCTCCACTTT; cdr3_aa: CATSSRQGRNSPLHF
j_call: TRBJ2-1; v_call: TRBV7-8; clone_size: -; cdr3_length: 16; d_call: -; cdr3_nt: TGTGCCAGCAGCTCTAACTCCGGGAAGACCCACAATGAGCAGTTCTTC; cdr3_aa: CASSSNSGKTHNEQFF
j_call: TRBJ1-5; v_call: TRBV20-1; clone_size: -; cdr3_length: 14; d_call: -; cdr3_nt: TGCAGTGCTGGAGGGACCTCCTCTTATCAGCCCCAGCATTTT; cdr3_aa: CSAGGTSSYQPQHF
j_call: TRBJ2-7; v_call: TRBV28; clone_size: few; cdr3_length: 16; d_call: TRBD2; cdr3_nt: TGTGCCAGCAGTTTAGAGAGACTAGCGGGGCTCTACGAGCAGTACTTC; cdr3_aa: CASSLERLAGLYEQYF
j_call: TRBJ2-7; v_call: TRBV27; clone_size: -; cdr3_length: 11; d_call: -; cdr3_nt: TGTGCCAGCGGTTCTTTGGGCGGGCAGTACTTC; cdr3_aa: CASGSLGGQYF
j_call: TRBJ1-2; v_call: TRBV5-5; clone_size: -; cdr3_length: 14; d_call: TRBD1; cdr3_nt: TGTGCCAGCAGCTCAGGGGGAGTTTCTAGTGGCTACACCTTC; cdr3_aa: CASSSGGVSSGYTF
j_call: TRBJ2-1; v_call: TRBV6-1; clone_size: -; cdr3_length: 20; d_call: TRBD1; cdr3_nt: TGTGCCAGCAGCCAACCGCTCGGGACAGGGGAAGCGGGGGTTTCAAATGAGCAGTTCTTC; cdr3_aa: CASSQPLGTGEAGVSNEQFF
j_call: TRBJ2-1; v_call: TRBV10-3; clone_size: -; cdr3_length: 14; d_call: -; cdr3_nt: TGTGCCATCAGAGGTCTGGGTTCAAGGGATGAGCAGTTCTTC; cdr3_aa: CAIRGLGSRDEQFF
j_call: TRBJ1-6; v_call: TRBV6-4; clone_size: few; cdr3_length: 14; d_call: TRBD1; cdr3_nt: TGTGCCAGCAGTGAGCAGGGGGCTGATTCACCCCTCCACTTT; cdr3_aa: CASSEQGADSPLHF
j_call: TRBJ2-3; v_call: TRBV27; clone_size: -; cdr3_length: 15; d_call: -; cdr3_nt: TGTGCCAGCACCCAGAGGGTAGGGTATACAGATACGCAGTATTTT; cdr3_aa: CASTQRVGYTDTQYF
j_call: TRBJ2-5; v_call: TRBV27; clone_size: -; cdr3_length: 16; d_call: TRBD1; cdr3_nt: TGTGCCAGCAGTGCAGGACAGGGGGAAAGAAGAGAGACCCAGTACTTC; cdr3_aa: CASSAGQGERRETQYF
j_call: TRBJ2-7; v_call: TRBV29-1; clone_size: many; cdr3_length: 14; d_call: TRBD1; cdr3_nt: TGCAGCGTAACCGGGACAGGGGGATACCACGAGCAGTACTTC; cdr3_aa: CSVTGTGGYHEQYF
j_call: TRBJ1-2; v_call: TRBV4-1; clone_size: -; cdr3_length: 13; d_call: -; cdr3_nt: TGCGCCAGCAGCCAAAGGCAGGGGAGTGGCTACACCTTC; cdr3_aa: CASSQRQGSGYTF
j_call: TRBJ2-3; v_call: TRBV6-6; clone_size: few; cdr3_length: 16; d_call: TRBD2; cdr3_nt: TGTGCCAGCAGTTACTCGAGCGGGGTATTTACAGATACGCAGTATTTT; cdr3_aa: CASSYSSGVFTDTQYF
j_call: TRBJ2-5; v_call: TRBV3-1; clone_size: few; cdr3_length: 15; d_call: TRBD2; cdr3_nt: TGTGCCAGCAGCCTCCTAGCGGGGGGCAAAGAGACCCAGTACTTC; cdr3_aa: CASSLLAGGKETQYF
j_call: TRBJ1-3; v_call: TRBV12-3/TRBV12-4; clone_size: -; cdr3_length: 12; d_call: -; cdr3_nt: TGTGCCAACATGTTGGTTAGAAACACCATATATTTT; cdr3_aa: CANMLVRNTIYF
j_call: TRBJ2-4; v_call: TRBV7-9; clone_size: few; cdr3_length: 16; d_call: -; cdr3_nt: TGTGCCAGCAGCTTAAGCCTGAGGGGCACAGAAAACATTCAGTACTTC; cdr3_aa: CASSLSLRGTENIQYF
j_call: TRBJ2-3; v_call: TRBV28; clone_size: few; cdr3_length: 17; d_call: TRBD1; cdr3_nt: TGTGCCAGCAATGCCAGGAGAGGGACAGGGGACGCAGATACGCAGTATTTT; cdr3_aa: CASNARRGTGDADTQYF
j_call: TRBJ1-2; v_call: TRBV27; clone_size: -; cdr3_length: 14; d_call: -; cdr3_nt: TGTGCCAGCAGTCTCGACAGCGATAACTATGGCTACACCTTC; cdr3_aa: CASSLDSDNYGYTF
j_call: TRBJ1-2; v_call: TRBV5-1; clone_size: -; cdr3_length: 15; d_call: TRBD1; cdr3_nt: TGCGCCAGCAGCTTGGACCAGGGGGTAGGCTGTGGCTACACCTTC; cdr3_aa: CASSLDQGVGCGYTF
j_call: TRBJ2-7; v_call: TRBV28; clone_size: few; cdr3_length: 13; d_call: TRBD2; cdr3_nt: TGTGCCAGCAGCCGAGCGGGACGAGCCGAGCAGTACTTC; cdr3_aa: CASSRAGRAEQYF
j_call: TRBJ2-3; v_call: TRBV4-1; clone_size: -; cdr3_length: 15; d_call: -; cdr3_nt: TGCGCCAGCAGCGTTCTAGCTGATCTCACAGATACGCAGTATTTT; cdr3_aa: CASSVLADLTDTQYF